Following are 32 T cell receptor beta chains from one sample sequenced in a study of cytomegalovirus exposure and HLA in healthy donors. The repertoire was sequenced with immunoSEQ multiplex PCR; TCRdb's copy has only in-frame clones and lacks some. The data contain roughly 100,000 clones, around 86% of them seen just once; the ten biggest clones take up over 3%. Sequencing was done on a sample of PBMCs. Receptor source: a woman under 30 in good health and CMV-seropositive.

This chain uses TRBV28 with TRBJ1-5, with D possibly matching TRBD1 (5 bases). The ends were cut back, 5 bases at V and 4 bases at J, with 15 bases in the middle. The CDR3 totals 15 residues. Per germline, CDR1 MDHEN and CDR2 SYDVKM. The CDR3 loop reads CASSPGDGPNQPQHF. Written as DNA, the CDR3 is TGTGCCAGCAGTCCGGGGGACGGGCCGAATCAGCCCCAGCATTTT. The full variable domain, its missing parts supplied by reference TRBV28 and TRBJ1-5, is DVKVTQSSRYLVKRTGEKVFLECVQDMDHENMFWYRQDPGLGLRLIYFSYDVKMKEKGDIPEGYSVSREKKERFSLILESASTNQTSMYLCASSPGDGPNQPQHFGDGTRLSIL.

The chain couples TRBV28 to TRBJ1-2, with TRBD1 as a possible D gene (5 bases). The CDR3 spans 14 residues. The germline CDR1 and CDR2 sequences are MDHEN and SYDVKM. The V end lost 8 bases, the J end lost 6 bases, and 19 bases lay between the germline ends. The CDR3 DNA reads as TGTGCCAGCCATCGCGCCGACAGATCCAATGGCTACACCTTC. This encodes CASHRADRSNGYTF.

This clone was recorded only once. V gene TRBV9 combines with J gene TRBJ2-2, with D perhaps matching TRBD2 (6 bases). Trimming shortened V by 4 bases and J by 4 bases, and 14 bases separated the two germline ends. CDR1 and CDR2 from the germline V gene are SGDLS and YYNGEE. This CDR3 region has 15 residues. CDR3 DNA: TGTGCCAGCAGCTCCGGACTAACGGGCACCGGGGAGCTGTTTTTT. Translation gives CASSSGLTGTGELFF. The entire variable domain, with the rest obtained from reference TRBV9 and TRBJ2-2, is as follows: DSGVTQTPKHLITATGQRVTLRCSPRSGDLSVYWYQQSLDQGLQFLIQYYNGEERAKGNILERFSAQQFPDLHSELNLSSLELGDSALYFCASSSGLTGTGELFFGEGSRLTVL.

CDR3 residues: CASTRVSYNEQFF. CDR3 bases: TGTGCCAGCACCAGGGTCTCCTACAATGAGCAGTTCTTC. This sequence joins TRBV6-5 and TRBJ2-1; D is possibly TRBD1 (5 bases). Germline V CDR1 and CDR2: MNHEY, SVGAGI. This CDR3 has 13 amino acids. V lost 7 bases to trimming and J lost 0 bases, with 7 bases between them.

The V gene is TRBV9, the J gene TRBJ1-1; D unclear. Germline V lookup: CDR1 SGDLS, CDR2 YYNGEE. With 5 bases removed from V and 0 bases from J, the gap between germline ends came to 5 bases. The CDR3 runs to 12 residues. CDR3 nucleotide sequence: TGTGCCAGCAGACAATTGAACACTGAAGCTTTCTTT. Translating gives CASRQLNTEAFF.

The gene calls are TRBV18 and TRBJ1-3, with D unresolved. This CDR3 has 18 amino acids. Trimming pared 2 bases from V and 0 bases from J, leaving 17 bases between. The V gene's germline CDR1 is KGHSH and CDR2 LQKENI. The CDR3 reads CASSPVGLRASSGNTIYF. Written as DNA, the CDR3 is TGTGCCAGCTCACCAGTCGGTTTAAGAGCTAGCTCTGGAAACACCATATATTTT.

The chain couples TRBV27 to TRBJ2-7; D perhaps matches TRBD1 (6 bases). V lost 6 bases to trimming and J lost 2 bases, with 11 bases between them. CDR1 and CDR2 (germline): MNHEY, SMNVEV (reference sequence). This CDR3 spans 13 amino acids. CDR3 coding DNA: TGTGCCAGCAGCGTCAGGGGTGCCTACGAGCAGTACTTC. It specifies CASSVRGAYEQYF.

The rearrangement joins TRBV11-2 to TRBJ2-5; 13 bases map to TRBD2. CDR1 is SGHAT, CDR2 FQNNGV, per germline. Losses at the gene ends were 6 bases for V and 4 bases for J; bases not matched to a gene: 8. The CDR3 loop spans 16 amino acids. CDR3 sequence (DNA): TGTGCCAGCAGTTACGGACTAGCGGGAGACGTAGAGACCCAGTACTTC. Amino acids: CASSYGLAGDVETQYF. The whole variable domain, filled in from reference TRBV11-2 and TRBJ2-5, reads EAGVAQSPRYKIIEKRQSVAFWCNPISGHATLYWYQQILGQGPKLLIQFQNNGVVDDSQLPKDRFSAERLKGVDSTLKIQPAKLEDSAVYLCASSYGLAGDVETQYFGPGTRLLVL.

This clone was counted only a few times. This sequence joins TRBV20-1 and TRBJ1-2; 7 nucleotides match TRBD1. The CDR3 extends over 11 amino acids. Germline-derived CDR1 and CDR2 are DFQATT and SNEGSKA (reference sequence). The CDR3 bases are TGCCAGGGGACAGACAACTATGGCTACACCTTC. Encoded protein: CQGTDNYGYTF.

The J gene is TRBJ2-1, the V gene TRBV6-1, with unresolved D. CDR1 and CDR2 from the germline V gene are MNHNS and SASEGT. This CDR3 has 14 amino acids. The germline V and J ends were trimmed by 7 bases and 2 bases, with 12 bases remaining between them. The CDR3 sequence is CASTPRLAYNEQFF. CDR3 nucleotides: TGTGCCAGCACCCCGCGGCTAGCCTACAATGAGCAGTTCTTC.

The chain recombines TRBV10-1 with TRBJ1-1; TRBD1 matches at 7 bases. With 6 bases clipped from V and 3 bases from J, the junction kept 7 bases outside the gene matches. The CDR3 covers 14 residues. Germline V gene lookup returns CDR1 WNHNN and CDR2 SYGVQD (reference sequence). CDR3 protein: CASSNRGPDTEAFF. The CDR3, as DNA: TGCGCCAGCAGCAACAGGGGTCCGGACACTGAAGCTTTCTTT.

This clone was detected a few times. The chain links TRBV5-4 to TRBJ1-6; the D is unclear. The CDR3 length is 14 residues. The ends were cut back, 1 base at V and 7 bases at J, with 9 bases in the middle. From germline, CDR1 is SGHNT and CDR2 YYREEE (reference sequence). As DNA, the CDR3 is TGTGCCAGCAGCTTGAGACAAGCCAATTCACCCCTCCACTTT. Residues: CASSLRQANSPLHF.

This chain connects TRBV30 to TRBJ1-5, with D perhaps TRBD1 (5 bases). CDR3 size: 15 residues. Germline CDR1 GTSNPN, CDR2 SVGIG (reference sequence). With 3 bases removed from V and 4 bases from J, the gap between germline ends came to 16 bases. CDR3 sequence: CAWSPNGGSNQPQHF. In DNA form, the CDR3 reads TGTGCCTGGAGCCCAAATGGGGGGTCGAATCAGCCCCAGCATTTT.

The V and J genes are TRBV13 and TRBJ2-2; TRBD2 is a possible D gene (6 bases). The CDR3 contains 16 residues. Germline CDR1 is PRHDT and CDR2 is FYEKMQ (reference sequence). V gave up 2 bases and J gave up 1 base, with 11 bases separating them. Written as DNA, the CDR3 is TGTGCCAGCAGCTTATCGGCGGGGAAGAACACCGGGGAGCTGTTTTTT. It encodes CASSLSAGKNTGELFF. Looking up the rest from reference TRBV13 and TRBJ2-2 gives the full variable domain: AAGVIQSPRHLIKEKRETATLKCYPIPRHDTVYWYQQGPGQDPQFLISFYEKMQSDKGSIPDRFSAQQFSDYHSELNMSSLELGDSALYFCASSLSAGKNTGELFFGEGSRLTVL.

This chain joins TRBV7-3 and TRBJ1-1; D gene ambiguous. The CDR3 has 15 amino acids. Looked up from germline, CDR1 is SGHTA and CDR2 is FQGTGA. V shed 2 bases and J shed 0 bases, with 10 bases lying between them. CDR3 DNA: TGTGCCAGCAGCTTACAGGCCACAATGAACACTGAAGCTTTCTTT. It is translated as CASSLQATMNTEAFF.

J is TRBJ2-1 and V is TRBV6-4, with TRBD1 identical over 7 bases. CDR3 length equals 14 residues. Germline V gene lookup returns CDR1 MRHNA and CDR2 SNTAGT. V was clipped by 6 bases and J by 6 bases; unmatched bases: 8. CDR3 sequence reads: CASRLRTGLNEQFF. The CDR3 region has the DNA TGTGCCAGCAGACTTCGGACAGGTCTCAATGAGCAGTTCTTC.

The chain carries TRBV18 and TRBJ1-5; no definite D call. The V end was cut by 2 bases, the J end by 3 bases, with 11 bases between. CDR3 length: 15 amino acids. Germline V gene data show CDR1 as KGHSH and CDR2 as LQKENI. The chain's CDR3 is CASSPRAAPNQPQHF. CDR3 in DNA: TGTGCCAGCTCACCAAGAGCGGCGCCCAATCAGCCCCAGCATTTT.

CDR3 residues: CASSKGGGNQPQHF. CDR3 coding DNA: TGTGCCAGCAGTAAAGGGGGCGGCAATCAGCCCCAGCATTTT. The chain links TRBV28 to TRBJ1-5; TRBD1 aligns across 7 bases. The trim removed 5 bases at V and 2 bases at J, leaving 3 bases unmatched. The CDR3 loop spans 14 amino acids. CDR1 and CDR2 (germline): MDHEN, SYDVKM. Supplemented by reference TRBV28 and TRBJ1-5, the full variable domain reads DVKVTQSSRYLVKRTGEKVFLECVQDMDHENMFWYRQDPGLGLRLIYFSYDVKMKEKGDIPEGYSVSREKKERFSLILESASTNQTSMYLCASSKGGGNQPQHFGDGTRLSIL.

The chain links TRBV12-5 to TRBJ1-6; D remains unclear. The CDR3 sequence is 15 residues long. Trimming took off 2 bases at V and 0 bases at J, with 5 bases between the two ends. In germline, CDR1 is LGHNT, CDR2 FRNRAP. The CDR3, as DNA: TGTGCTAGTGGTTTGACAAGCTCCTATAATTCACCCCTCCACTTT. Translated: CASGLTSSYNSPLHF.

The chain recombines TRBV15 with TRBJ2-3, with TRBD2 identical over 10 bases. The CDR3 sequence is 16 residues long. Germline loops: CDR1 LNHNV, CDR2 YYDKDF (reference sequence). V trimming: 2 bases; J trimming: 4 bases; junction bases outside the gene matches: 6. The CDR3: CATSRTTSGRPDTQYF. DNA of the CDR3: TGTGCCACCAGCAGAACGACTAGCGGGCGGCCAGATACGCAGTATTTT.

The gene calls are TRBV7-6 and TRBJ1-1; 7 nucleotides match TRBD1. The germline V gene has CDR1 SGHVS and CDR2 FNYEAQ. V shed 0 bases and J 4 bases; nucleotides not matched to a gene: 5. This CDR3 has 15 residues. The CDR3 sequence: CASSLATQGTTEAFF. The CDR3 DNA is TGTGCCAGCAGCTTAGCAACACAGGGGACCACTGAAGCTTTCTTT.

V usage is TRBV30 and J usage is TRBJ2-2; D perhaps matches TRBD1 (5 bases). Germline CDR1 and CDR2: GTSNPN and SVGIG (reference sequence). V lost 5 bases, J lost 5 bases, and 6 bases lay in between. This CDR3 comprises 11 residues. The CDR3 spells CAWQGTGELFF. The CDR3 DNA sequence: TGTGCCTGGCAGGGTACCGGGGAGCTGTTTTTT.

This rearrangement joins TRBV28 to TRBJ2-7; 7 nucleotides match TRBD2. The CDR3 runs 14 residues. Losses at the gene ends were 6 bases for V and 4 bases for J; bases not matched to a gene: 9. Germline V gene sequence: CDR1 MDHEN, CDR2 SYDVKM. This chain's CDR3 is CASRRKAGWYEQYF. The CDR3 nucleotides read TGTGCCAGCAGACGAAAAGCGGGGTGGTACGAGCAGTACTTC. The variable domain in full, with the rest retrieved from reference TRBV28 and TRBJ2-7, is DVKVTQSSRYLVKRTGEKVFLECVQDMDHENMFWYRQDPGLGLRLIYFSYDVKMKEKGDIPEGYSVSREKKERFSLILESASTNQTSMYLCASRRKAGWYEQYFGPGTRLTVT.

The chain combines TRBV19 with TRBJ2-3; D is possibly TRBD1 (5 bases). CDR3 length: 14 amino acids. V dropped 1 base and J dropped 2 bases, with 7 bases sitting between them. Germline-derived CDR1 and CDR2 are LNHDA and SQIVND (reference sequence). The CDR3, as DNA: TGTGCCAGTAGTATAGGGGGCTTCACAGATACGCAGTATTTT. It encodes CASSIGGFTDTQYF.

In its sample, this clone was seen once. V gene TRBV12-5 combines with J gene TRBJ2-5; D is possibly TRBD2 (6 bases). V lost 6 bases to trimming and J lost 0 bases, with 20 bases between them. Germline CDR1 LGHNT, CDR2 FRNRAP. CDR3 length equals 17 residues. The DNA for the CDR3 is TGTGCTAGTGGAGACGGGGTTGGGACTCGGTACCAAGAGACCCAGTACTTC. Amino acid sequence: CASGDGVGTRYQETQYF.

The gene calls are TRBV6-5 and TRBJ2-1, with D possibly being TRBD2 (6 bases). The CDR3 runs to 16 residues. Germline loops: CDR1 MNHEY, CDR2 SVGAGI. The germline V and J ends were trimmed by 0 bases and 7 bases, with 16 bases remaining between them. CDR3 sequence: CASSYSGDSRANEQFF. The CDR3 region has the DNA TGTGCCAGCAGTTACTCAGGGGACTCAAGGGCAAATGAGCAGTTCTTC.

This clone was detected once. The rearrangement links TRBV5-1 to TRBJ2-4; TRBD1 matches 7 bases. Trimming cost V 0 bases and J 2 bases; bases outside gene matches: 2. Germline V gene sequence: CDR1 SGHRS, CDR2 YFSETQ. This CDR3 spans 15 amino acids. Here the CDR3 reads CASSLEQGTKNIQYF. In nucleotides, the CDR3 is TGCGCCAGCAGCTTGGAACAGGGGACCAAAAACATTCAGTACTTC.

The chain recombines TRBV7-9 with TRBJ1-4, with TRBD1 matching over 12 bases. Trimming at V came to 4 bases and at J to 0 bases, leaving 6 bases not matched to a gene. CDR1 SEHNR and CDR2 FQNEAQ come from the germline V gene (reference sequence). This CDR3 has 18 residues. The CDR3 sequence: CASSSGTGGDSTNEKLFF. As DNA, the CDR3 is TGTGCCAGCAGCTCCGGGACAGGGGGCGACTCAACTAATGAAAAACTGTTTTTT.

The chain has TRBV29-1 and TRBJ1-4; perhaps TRBD1 as D (5 bases). The CDR3 runs 11 residues. From germline, CDR1 is SQVTM and CDR2 ANQGSEA. Trimming removed 1 base from V and 8 bases from J, with 5 bases in between. CDR3 residues: CSVEGGEKLFF. CDR3 coding DNA: TGCAGCGTTGAAGGGGGCGAAAAACTGTTTTTT.

With respect to this clone: This specimen includes other DNA sequences encoding the same CDR3. The rearrangement joins TRBV7-9 to TRBJ2-1; D is perhaps TRBD2 (6 bases). V shed 3 bases and J shed 2 bases, with 8 bases lying between them. The CDR3 sequence is 14 residues long. The germline V gene has CDR1 SEHNR and CDR2 FQNEAQ (reference sequence). DNA of the CDR3: TGTGCCAGCAGCTTGGGGGGTACCTACAATGAGCAGTTCTTC. This codes for CASSLGGTYNEQFF. The variable domain in full, completed from reference TRBV7-9 and TRBJ2-1, reads DTGVSQNPRHKITKRGQNVTFRCDPISEHNRLYWYRQTLGQGPEFLTYFQNEAQLEKSRLLSDRFSAERPKGSFSTLEIQRTEQGDSAMYLCASSLGGTYNEQFFGPGTRLTVL.

V gene TRBV10-1 combines with J gene TRBJ1-1; 7 bases are shared with TRBD1. With V trimmed by 0 bases and J by 0 bases, 1 base remained unmatched. Germline V gives CDR1 WNHNN, CDR2 SYGVQD (reference sequence). This CDR3 comprises 15 residues. In DNA, the CDR3 is TGCGCCAGCAGTGAGTCGGGACAGATGAACACTGAAGCTTTCTTT. Translated: CASSESGQMNTEAFF.

To note about this clone: At one end, the junction sequence differs from germline, possibly due to a read error. The rearrangement uses TRBV5-1 and TRBJ2-2, with 14 positions matching TRBD2. Germline assignment: CDR1 SGHRS and CDR2 YFSETQ. CDR3 length: 16 residues. CDR3 bases: TGCGCCAGCAACTTGGGACTAGCGGGGGTAACCGGGGAGCTGTTTTTT. Its translation is CASNLGLAGVTGELFF.